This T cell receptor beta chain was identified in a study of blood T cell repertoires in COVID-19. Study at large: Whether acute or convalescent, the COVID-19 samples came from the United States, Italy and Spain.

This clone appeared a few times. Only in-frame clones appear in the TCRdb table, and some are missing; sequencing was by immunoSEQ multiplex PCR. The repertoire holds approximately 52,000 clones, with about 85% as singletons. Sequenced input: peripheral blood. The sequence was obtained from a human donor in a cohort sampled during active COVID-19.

The chain's CDR3 is CASSLSASGSTYEQFF. DNA of the CDR3: TGTGCCAGCAGTTTATCGGCCAGCGGGAGTACCTATGAGCAGTTCTTC. This chain links TRBV28 with TRBJ2-1; 8 bases are a match to TRBD2. Trimming cost V 1 base and J 8 bases; bases outside gene matches: 10. Germline loops: CDR1 MDHEN, CDR2 SYDVKM. This CDR3 contains 16 residues.